Sequencing of this TCR beta chain was carried out in a study of beta chain features in type 1 diabetes. Overall study results and limits: For type 1 diabetes patients, VDJ junctions showed fewer insertions and more deletions.

Expressed TCRB transcripts got sequenced, as all isolated RNA was reverse transcribed. The repertoire was sequenced with immunoSEQ multiplex PCR; TCRdb's copy has only in-frame clones and lacks some. Of about 900,000 clones listed, roughly 15% are singletons. Averaging around 110 mL, one heparinised blood draw came from each individual donor. The purity of all sorted populations exceeded 95%. Notes on this clone: Its antigen is unidentified. Other DNA sequences within the sample encode an identical CDR3.

This clonotype was obtained from a woman aged 18-29 years in good health. Sequencing was carried out using naive CD4+ T cells from blood.

DNA of the CDR3: TGTGCCAGCTCACCTCCAGGAAGGTCCTACAATGAGCAGTTCTTC. It is translated as CASSPPGRSYNEQFF. The V call is TRBV18, the J call TRBJ2-1, with D hard to call. CDR1 and CDR2 from the germline V gene are KGHSH and LQKENI. CDR3 length: 15 residues. The V gene lost 3 bases and the J gene lost 1 base, with 10 bases spanning the gap. The variable domain in full, completed from reference TRBV18 and TRBJ2-1, reads NAGVMQNPRHLVRRRGQEARLRCSPMKGHSHVYWYRQLPEEGLKFMVYLQKENIIDESGMPKERFSAEFPKEGPSILRIQQVVRGDSAAYFCASSPPGRSYNEQFFGPGTRLTVL.